The T cell receptor (beta chain) under discussion was sequenced for a study of CD8 T cells in Susac syndrome. Germline V gives CDR1 PRHDT, CDR2 FYEKMQ (reference sequence). CDR3 length: 13 residues. Trimming cost V 5 bases and J 7 bases, with 15 bases left between them. TCR beta from blood CD8+ and CD4+ T cells was sequenced. Negative isolation yielded CD4+ and CD8+ T cells, and FACS enriched TEMRA cells. Reverse transcription of about 0.45 to 1 ug RNA used random hexamers. A multiplex approach, immunoSEQ multiplex PCR, amplified TCR beta CDR3 across 54 Vbeta and 13 Jbeta. Each CDR3 protein gets one entry after TCRdb re-called the immunoSEQ multiplex PCR reads with MiXCR. The table lists approximately 300,000 distinct CDR3 sequences, 65% to 90% of them singletons.

The sample consisted of CD8+ T cells from PBMCs. The chain carries TRBV13 and TRBJ2-7; D might be TRBD1 (5 bases). This TCR came from a human donor with multiple sclerosis. This CDR3 reads CASSVPGSKEQYF. CDR3 nucleotide sequence: TGTGCCAGCAGCGTACCAGGGTCGAAAGAGCAGTACTTC.